The rows below give T cell receptor beta chains drawn from one sample of a study of regulatory T cells in long-lasting Graves disease. One entry per CDR3 protein, called by TCRdb with MiXCR from the multiplex PCR reads. The data hold under 500,000 distinct CDR3 sequences, with less than 25% observed a single time. The sequencing used peripheral blood mononuclear cells (PBMCs), collected when the disease was refractory, from a patient treated with antithyroid drugs. The receptors stem from a female donor with Graves disease. CDR3s include the opening cysteine and the closing phenylalanine or tryptophan. Each record gives: clone size, J gene, V gene, D gene, CDR3 DNA, CDR3 protein. A D gene is named only where the DNA matches it firmly. Only part of the rows carry a size: once, few, many, or a class if the clone is expanded.

few | TRBJ1-1 | TRBV19 | . | TGTGCCAGTAGTATTCTTGCAGGGGCGAGCACTGAAGCTTTCTTT | CASSILAGASTEAFF
many | TRBJ1-5 | TRBV7-8 | . | TGTGCCAGCAGCTCAGGGGAAAGCAATCAGCCCCAGCATTTT | CASSSGESNQPQHF
. | TRBJ2-3 | TRBV12-3/TRBV12-4 | . | TGTGCCAGCAGTTTTTTCCCATCGGCGAGGGCATCAGATACGCAGTATTTT | CASSFFPSARASDTQYF
many | TRBJ1-2 | TRBV29-1 | . | TGCAGCACCCTAGGGGGGGCCACCTATGGCTACACCTTC | CSTLGGATYGYTF
many | TRBJ1-1 | TRBV13 | . | TGTGCCAGCAGCTTAGCTAATTCATGGGGCGGCACTGAAGCTTTCTTT | CASSLANSWGGTEAFF
. | TRBJ1-6 | TRBV9 | . | TGTGCCAGCAGCGGGACAGTCGGTAATTCACCCCTCCACTTT | CASSGTVGNSPLHF
many | TRBJ2-2 | TRBV28 | TRBD1 | TGTGCCGCGAGAGGTCGGACAGGGGTCACCGGGGAGCTGTTTTTT | CAARGRTGVTGELFF
few | TRBJ2-7 | TRBV11-1 | TRBD1 | TGTGCCAGCAGCTTAGCGGAGGGCAGGGGGCCCGGCGAGCAGTACTTC | CASSLAEGRGPGEQYF
few | TRBJ1-1 | TRBV4-3 | . | TGCGCCAGCAGCCAAGATATCGGGCACGTTGAAGCTTTCTTT | CASSQDIGHVEAFF
few | TRBJ2-7 | TRBV27 | . | TGTGCCAGCAGTTTAGGGATCATCTCCTACGAGCAGTACTTC | CASSLGIISYEQYF
many | TRBJ2-7 | TRBV7-2 | . | TGTGCCAGCAGCTTGGAAGTGGGCGAGCAGTACTTC | CASSLEVGEQYF
many | TRBJ2-7 | TRBV12-3/TRBV12-4 | . | TGTGCCAGCAGCTTAGGGCGGGGGCCCTACGAGCAGTACTTC | CASSLGRGPYEQYF
few | TRBJ1-5 | TRBV10-3 | . | TGTGCCATCAGTGAGTCGGAGAGCAATCAGCCCCAGCATTTT | CAISESESNQPQHF
few | TRBJ2-7 | TRBV28 | TRBD1 | TGTGTCAGCTGCTGGACAGGGTCCTACGAGCAGTACTTC | CVSCWTGSYEQYF
. | TRBJ1-1 | TRBV10-2 | . | TGCGCCAGCAGTGAGTATGGAGAAATGAACACTGAAGCTTTCTTT | CASSEYGEMNTEAFF